This is a list of T cell receptor beta chains from one sample in a study of CXCR3-negative and CXCR3-positive naive CD8 T cells. From its re-call of the 5' RACE reads, TCRdb lists each CDR3 protein once, without DNA. Found here are 150,000 to 180,000 distinct CDR3 sequences; the top ten clones hold approximately 0.46%. The sequenced material came from naive CXCR3+ CD8+ T cells from blood. Every receptor here comes from a human donor in good health. Some clones in this sample may be carry-over from other donors' samples. Each CDR3 is given with its conserved first and last residue.

TRBV20-1	TRBJ2-1	11	CSARLYNEQFF
TRBV7-9	TRBJ2-7	14	CASSLISAYYEQYF
TRBV28	TRBJ1-5	17	CASSLSTRQSPNQPQHF
TRBV6-5	TRBJ2-7	13	CASSPAGAYEQYF
TRBV6-4	TRBJ2-1	13	CASSVGPNYEQFF
TRBV28	TRBJ2-6	14	CASTGAAGANVLTF
TRBV4-3	TRBJ2-1	15	CASSLGTGLDNEQFF
TRBV7-2	TRBJ2-3	16	CASSPTFGGSTDTQYF
TRBV12-2	TRBJ2-1	20	CASRIGQGRLAGCSYNEQFF
TRBV5-5	TRBJ2-1	16	CASSFISTGGVGEQFF
TRBV29-1	TRBJ2-7	11	CSVEGLSEQYF
TRBV27	TRBJ2-1	15	CASIPSGRAYNEQFF
TRBV5-1	TRBJ2-1	14	CASSSTDIYNEQFF
TRBV29-1	TRBJ2-7	16	CSVEKGETGLPYEQYF
TRBV2	TRBJ2-2	13	CAGGAANTGELFF
TRBV4-1	TRBJ2-1	16	CASSHAGASAGNEQFF
TRBV30	TRBJ2-1	14	CAWSPQPLGNEQFF
TRBV7-9	TRBJ1-5	17	CASSSTGQGGSNQPQHF
TRBV9	TRBJ2-3	15	CASSAQEINTDTQYF
TRBV7-3	TRBJ1-1	15	CASSLTGQGNTEAFF
TRBV21-1	TRBJ2-7	16	CASSDHRDRGLYEQYF
TRBV20-1	TRBJ1-2	13	CSAPRTGGYGYTF
TRBV7-9	TRBJ1-1	15	CASSSEGLMNTEAFF
TRBV20-1	TRBJ1-2	18	CSARETGELTIRVDGYTF
TRBV27	TRBJ2-1	16	CASSLPQRGAYNEQFF
TRBV29-1	TRBJ1-2	12	CSVEGDYHGYTF
TRBV6-2/TRBV6-3	TRBJ1-5	15	CASRGQGISNQPQHF
TRBV4-3	TRBJ2-7	15	CASSQEIGTAYEQYF
TRBV4-2	TRBJ2-7	15	CASSPLAEKGYEQYF
TRBV20-1	TRBJ1-4	15	CSARVRGGGNEKLFF
TRBV19	TRBJ2-1	19	CASTRAGGPIMSSYNEQFF
TRBV28	TRBJ2-7	17	CASSPRGRTSGGYEQYF
TRBV5-1	TRBJ2-7	17	CASSPQTIAGIAYEQYF
TRBV7-8	TRBJ2-1	15	CASSLGGYRSNEQFF
TRBV5-1	TRBJ2-7	15	CASRSKDREVYEQYF
TRBV15	TRBJ2-5	14	CATSRDPVQETQYF
TRBV11-2	TRBJ2-1	14	CASSWVSGGNEQFF
TRBV9	TRBJ1-1	15	CASSGMTGGEVEAFF
TRBV7-9	TRBJ2-7	15	CASSSLDSHSYEQYF
TRBV15	TRBJ2-1	12	CATSPDHNEQFF
TRBV3-1	TRBJ2-3	15	CASSQEQDYTDTQYF
TRBV19	TRBJ2-7	15	CASSAGAPWLSEQYF
TRBV10-3	TRBJ2-7	16	CAISDPRTHLSYEKYF
TRBV21-1	TRBJ2-1	21	CASSKLCVGGLAGSQRDEQFF
TRBV4-2	TRBJ2-2	16	CASSQGRAVNTGELFF
TRBV5-5	TRBJ2-7	12	CASSGGSYEQYF
TRBV12-3/TRBV12-4	TRBJ1-4	11	CASILDRAPNF
TRBV3-1	TRBJ2-7	14	CASSQDSGPYEQYF
TRBV7-6	TRBJ2-1	20	CASSLRAGASEGSSYNEQFF
TRBV28	TRBJ2-3	15	CASRELAGITDTQYF
TRBV12-3/TRBV12-4	TRBJ2-1	14	CASSPAGRHNEQFF
TRBV29-1	TRBJ2-7	16	CSVESGDSQISYEQYF
TRBV19	TRBJ2-7	13	CASSGLAGAEQYF
TRBV7-8	TRBJ2-1	15	CASSLDGSGTWEQFF
TRBV13	TRBJ2-7	15	CASSSREGRDHEQYF
TRBV4-1	TRBJ2-7	13	CASSMTGISEQYF
TRBV28	TRBJ1-1	14	CASSSTPRHTEAFF
TRBV28	TRBJ2-7	14	CASSLVGQTYEQYF